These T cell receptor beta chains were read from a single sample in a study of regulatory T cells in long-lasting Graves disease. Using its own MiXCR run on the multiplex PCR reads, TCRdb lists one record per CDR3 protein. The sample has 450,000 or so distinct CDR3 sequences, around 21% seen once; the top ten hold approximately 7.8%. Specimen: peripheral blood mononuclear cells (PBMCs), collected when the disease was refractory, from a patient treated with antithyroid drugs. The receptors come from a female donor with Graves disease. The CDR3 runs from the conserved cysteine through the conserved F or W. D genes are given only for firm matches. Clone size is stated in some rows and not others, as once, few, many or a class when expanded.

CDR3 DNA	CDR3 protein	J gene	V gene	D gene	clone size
TGTGCCAGCAGCCTGGGGGCAAACTCCTACGAGCAGTACTTC	CASSLGANSYEQYF	TRBJ2-7	TRBV7-2	-	many
TGTGCCAGCAGTGAACAGGGGAGCAATCAGCCCCAGCATTTT	CASSEQGSNQPQHF	TRBJ1-5	TRBV6-1	-	many
TGCAGTGCTAGAGTACCAGGGCTGGGAGAAAAACTGTTTTTT	CSARVPGLGEKLFF	TRBJ1-4	TRBV20-1	-	-
TGTGCCTGGAAAAACCCCAGGGGCCGGGAGACCCAGTACTTC	CAWKNPRGRETQYF	TRBJ2-5	TRBV30	-	few
TGCAGCGGCACAAGTAACACCGGGGAGCTGTTTTTT	CSGTSNTGELFF	TRBJ2-2	TRBV29-1	-	many
TGCGCCAGCAGCCAAGCCCTCAGGGGCTATGGCAATCAGCCCCAGCATTTT	CASSQALRGYGNQPQHF	TRBJ1-5	TRBV4-1	-	-
TGTGCCAGTAGTATCAATGGCGGGGGGGCGAATGAGCAGTTCTTC	CASSINGGGANEQFF	TRBJ2-1	TRBV19	TRBD2	-
TGTGCCAGCAGTATCACAGGGGGCAATTCACCCCTCCACTTT	CASSITGGNSPLHF	TRBJ1-6	TRBV12-3/TRBV12-4	TRBD1	many
TGTGCCAGCAGTTACCCCCGGTCGGCCCAGTACTTC	CASSYPRSAQYF	TRBJ2-5	TRBV6-5	-	many
TGTGCCTGGAGTGTATCCGGGCCCGGGGAGCTGTTTTTT	CAWSVSGPGELFF	TRBJ2-2	TRBV30	-	many
TGTGCCAGCAGCTTATTCTCGGGAGCCGAAGAGCAGTACTTC	CASSLFSGAEEQYF	TRBJ2-7	TRBV7-2	-	many
TGTGCCAGCAAATCTAGCTATGGCTACACCTTC	CASKSSYGYTF	TRBJ1-2	TRBV9	-	few
TGTGCCATCAGTGGGGCAGGGATGACCGGGGAGCTGTTTTTT	CAISGAGMTGELFF	TRBJ2-2	TRBV10-3	-	many
TGTGCCAGCAAGGGGAGCGAGCAGTACTTC	CASKGSEQYF	TRBJ2-7	TRBV27	-	-
TGTGCCAGCAGTCCGCCCGGGACTAGCGGGACCTACGAGCAGTACTTC	CASSPPGTSGTYEQYF	TRBJ2-7	TRBV12-3/TRBV12-4	TRBD2	many
TGTGCCAGCAGCTTCATACAGGGGCTAACGAGGGTCCAAGAGACCCAGTACTTC	CASSFIQGLTRVQETQYF	TRBJ2-5	TRBV11-2	TRBD1	many
TGCGCCAGCAGCTTGGCCCCCAAGAGGGGAGAGACCCAGTACTTC	CASSLAPKRGETQYF	TRBJ2-5	TRBV5-1	-	-
TGTGCCAGCAGCCTTCGGGGCGGGACCTACACCGGGGAGCTGTTTTTT	CASSLRGGTYTGELFF	TRBJ2-2	TRBV3-1	-	many
TGTGCCAGCAGCCCCCCGACTAGAAACACCGGGGAGCTGTTTTTT	CASSPPTRNTGELFF	TRBJ2-2	TRBV7-2	-	few
TGCAGTGCTAGAGGACCGGGACAGGGAACTGAAGCTTTCTTT	CSARGPGQGTEAFF	TRBJ1-1	TRBV20-1	TRBD1	many
TGTGCCAGCAGTTCGTCGGCCTTAGCGGGGGGTTACGAGCAGTACTTC	CASSSSALAGGYEQYF	TRBJ2-7	TRBV6-9	TRBD2	-